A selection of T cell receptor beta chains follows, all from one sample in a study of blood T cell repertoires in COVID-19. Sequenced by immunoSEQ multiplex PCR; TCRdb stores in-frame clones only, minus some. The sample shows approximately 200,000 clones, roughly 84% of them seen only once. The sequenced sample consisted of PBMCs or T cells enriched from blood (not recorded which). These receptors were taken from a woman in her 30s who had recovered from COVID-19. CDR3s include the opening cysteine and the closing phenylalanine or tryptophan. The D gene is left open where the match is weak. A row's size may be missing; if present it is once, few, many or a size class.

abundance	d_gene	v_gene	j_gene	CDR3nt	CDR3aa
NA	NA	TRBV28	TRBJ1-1	TGTGCCAGCAGTTCGAACAGGGAAGCTTTCTTT	CASSSNREAFF
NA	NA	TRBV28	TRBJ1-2	TGTGCCAGCAGTTTATGGGTGGGCAGGTCCAACTATGGCTACACCTTC	CASSLWVGRSNYGYTF
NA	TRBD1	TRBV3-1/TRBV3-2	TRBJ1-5	TGTGCCAGCAGCCAAGAATTAGGGGACAGATCCCCGCATTTT	CASSQELGDRSPHF
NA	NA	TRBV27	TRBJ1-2	TGTGCCAGCAGTTTATCGGACAGAGGAGCTAGTGGCTACACCTTC	CASSLSDRGASGYTF
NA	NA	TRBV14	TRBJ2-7	TGTGCCAGCAGCCAAGGTGCGGGTGGCTCCTACGAGCAGTACTTC	CASSQGAGGSYEQYF
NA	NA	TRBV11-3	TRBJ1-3	TGTGCCAGCAGGTGGGTCTGCGGCAACACCATATATTTT	CASRWVCGNTIYF
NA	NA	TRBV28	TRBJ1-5	TGTGCCAGCAGTTTTCAGTATAGCCTGGGCGGGAAAAGGAATCAGCCCCAGCATTTT	CASSFQYSLGGKRNQPQHF
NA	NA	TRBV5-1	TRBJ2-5	TGCGCCAGCGGACAGACACAAGAGACCCAGTACTTC	CASGQTQETQYF
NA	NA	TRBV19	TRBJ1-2	TGTGCCAGTAGTATAGGGACAGCTAACTATGGCTACACCTTC	CASSIGTANYGYTF
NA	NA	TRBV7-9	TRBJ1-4	TGTGCCAGCAGCTTAATGCGGGTGTCATTTGCTGGAGGGGACGAAAAACTGTTTTTT	CASSLMRVSFAGGDEKLFF
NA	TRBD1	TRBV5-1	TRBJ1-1	TGCGCCAGCAACGAGGACAGGGTAAACACTGAAGCTTTCTTT	CASNEDRVNTEAFF
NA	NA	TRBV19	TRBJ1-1	TGTGCCAGTACCTCAACAGGGAGTGTAGCTTTCTTT	CASTSTGSVAFF
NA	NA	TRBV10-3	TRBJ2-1	TGTGCCATCAGTGAGAGTAAAGGCCCAAAGTCGGGTGAGCAGTTCTTC	CAISESKGPKSGEQFF
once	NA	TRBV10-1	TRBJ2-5	TGCGCCAGCAGTGAGGCGGGCGGTCAAGAGACCCAGTACTTC	CASSEAGGQETQYF
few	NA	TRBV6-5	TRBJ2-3	TGTGCCAGCAAACTGGGACTTTCCACAGATACGCAGTATTTT	CASKLGLSTDTQYF
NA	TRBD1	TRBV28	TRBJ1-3	TGTGCCATCTCGTGGACAGGGTCATCTGGAAACACCATATATTTT	CAISWTGSSGNTIYF
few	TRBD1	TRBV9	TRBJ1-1	TGTGCCAGCAGCGTAGTTGGCAGGGGGCGATCTGAAGCTTTCTTT	CASSVVGRGRSEAFF
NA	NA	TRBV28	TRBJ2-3	TGTGCCAGCAGTCCTAGCACAGATACGCAGTATTTT	CASSPSTDTQYF
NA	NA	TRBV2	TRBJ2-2	TGTGCCAGCAGTTCCAAATCGGCCGGGGAGCTGTTTTTT	CASSSKSAGELFF
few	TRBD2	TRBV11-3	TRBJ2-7	TGTGCCAGCAGCAGGACTAGCGGGGCCTACGAGCAGTACTTC	CASSRTSGAYEQYF
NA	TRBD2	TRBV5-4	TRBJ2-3	TGTGCCAGCAGCTTACTAGCGGGGGGGGTAGATACGCAGTATTTT	CASSLLAGGVDTQYF
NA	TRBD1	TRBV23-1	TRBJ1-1	TGCGCCAGCAGTCAAACGAGGGGGCGATTGAACACTGAAGCTTTCTTT	CASSQTRGRLNTEAFF
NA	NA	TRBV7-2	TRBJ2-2	TGTGCCAGCAGCTTACAGCCGACGGGCACCGGGGAGCTGTTTTTT	CASSLQPTGTGELFF
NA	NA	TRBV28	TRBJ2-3	TGTGCCAGCAGTCTTGACGCGGCCGGAGATACGCAGTATTTT	CASSLDAAGDTQYF
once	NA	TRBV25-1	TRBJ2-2	TGTGCCAGCAGTGACCTGGACACGTACACCGGGGAGCTGTTTTTT	CASSDLDTYTGELFF
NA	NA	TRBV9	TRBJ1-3	TGTGCCAGCAGCGTAGACAGGTTAAAGGGAAACACCATATATTTT	CASSVDRLKGNTIYF
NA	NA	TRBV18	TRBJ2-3	TGTGCCAGCTCCACCTTAGCGGTCAGTATAGGAGATACGCAGTATTTT	CASSTLAVSIGDTQYF
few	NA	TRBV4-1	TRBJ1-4	TGCGCCAGCAGCCAAGGACAGGCGTTGGAGGAAAAACTGTTTTTT	CASSQGQALEEKLFF
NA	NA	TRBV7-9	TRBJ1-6	TGTGCCAGCGGAGGGCCCCCCAATTCACCCCTCCACTTT	CASGGPPNSPLHF
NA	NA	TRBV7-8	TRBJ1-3	TGTGCCAGCAGGACATCAACCAACTCTGGAAACACCATATATTTT	CASRTSTNSGNTIYF
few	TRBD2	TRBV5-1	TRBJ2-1	TGCGCCAGCAGCTTCTGGACTAGCGGGAGGGCCATGGATGAGCAGTTCTTC	CASSFWTSGRAMDEQFF
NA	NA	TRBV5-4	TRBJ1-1	TGTGCCAGCAGCTTGGCCCTGCGGACTGAAGCTTTCTTT	CASSLALRTEAFF
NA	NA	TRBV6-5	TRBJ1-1	TGTGCCAGCAGTTACCTGGGGGGGGGCAACACTGAAGCTTTCTTT	CASSYLGGGNTEAFF
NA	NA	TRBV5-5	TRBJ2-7	TGTGCCAGCAGCTTGGTCACAGGGAGCTTTTACGAGCAGTACTTC	CASSLVTGSFYEQYF
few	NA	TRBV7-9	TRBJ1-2	TGTGCCAGCAGCTTGCGCCCCCTCGGAGGAGGGATAGATGGCTACACCTTC	CASSLRPLGGGIDGYTF
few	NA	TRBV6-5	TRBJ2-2	TGTGCCAGCATACGCGGGAATGGAGACACCGGGGAGCTGTTTTTT	CASIRGNGDTGELFF
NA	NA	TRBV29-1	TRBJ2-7	TGCAGCGTTGGCCAGACCTACGAGCAGTACTTC	CSVGQTYEQYF
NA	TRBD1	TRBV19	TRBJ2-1	TGTGCCAGTAGTGGCCCGGGACAGGCTAATGAGCAGTTCTTC	CASSGPGQANEQFF
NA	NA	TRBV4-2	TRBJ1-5	TGTGCCAGCAGCCAAGATTGGGGCTTTGATGGCAATCAGCCCCAGCATTTT	CASSQDWGFDGNQPQHF
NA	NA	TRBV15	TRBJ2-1	TGTGCCACCAGCAGAGATGGAGTGCCCCAAGAGCAGTTCTTC	CATSRDGVPQEQFF
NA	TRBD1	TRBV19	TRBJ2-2	TGTGCCAGTAGTATCCCCAGGACAGGAACGATGAACACCGGGGAGCTGTTTTTT	CASSIPRTGTMNTGELFF
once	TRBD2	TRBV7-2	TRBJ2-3	TGTGCCAGCACCCAGGGACTAGCGGGAGATGGCACAGATACGCAGTATTTT	CASTQGLAGDGTDTQYF
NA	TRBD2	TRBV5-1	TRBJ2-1	TGCGCCAGCAGCTTGGGTAGCGGGATGGGCAATGAGCAGTTCTTC	CASSLGSGMGNEQFF
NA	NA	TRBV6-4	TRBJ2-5	TGTGCCAGCAGTGACAGGGCCCCGGGAGAAGAGACCCAGTACTTC	CASSDRAPGEETQYF